This record covers a single T cell receptor beta chain. Per the germline V gene, CDR1 is SGHTA and CDR2 is FQGNSA. This CDR3 has 15 amino acids. The V gene end was trimmed by 5 bases and the J gene end by 8 bases; junction bases not matched to a gene: 12. Original methodology: Amplified reference gene primers provided the basis for estimating nucleated cell counts. Using immunoSEQ multiplex PCR, the repertoire was profiled, and TCRdb retains in-frame clones only, with some absent. The V and J calls and the clone size are those of that table, but D and trimming were determined from the DNA. The sample records under 300,000 clones, about 85% being singletons. This record belongs to a study of blood T cell repertoires in COVID-19. Across the study: Samples taken during acute and convalescent COVID-19 were collected in the United States, Italy and Spain. PBMCs, B-cell-depleted T cells, or T cells were the source of the cDNA or gDNA that made up the material.

This receptor was taken from a woman aged 25 to 39 with acute COVID-19. The sample was PBMCs or T cells enriched from blood (not recorded which). J is TRBJ2-1 and V is TRBV7-2, with 7 nucleotides matching TRBD2. The CDR3 bases are TGTGCCAGCAGCACCCGAGGACTAGTCGGCGATGAGCAGTTCTTC. It is translated as CASSTRGLVGDEQFF.